The rows below give T cell receptor beta chains drawn from one sample of a study of T cells after yellow fever vaccination. One entry per CDR3 protein, called by TCRdb with MiXCR from the 5' RACE reads. The sample has about 160,000 distinct CDR3 sequences, about a tenth seen once. Material: CD8+ T cells sorted from PBMCs, obtained 45 days after the yellow fever booster vaccination. These receptors originate from a man aged 18 to 29 who received the YFV17D yellow fever vaccine. CDR3s include the opening cysteine and the closing phenylalanine or tryptophan. Fields, in order: V gene, clone size, J gene, D gene, CDR3 protein, CDR3 DNA. The D gene is left open where the match is weak. Rows give clone size only sometimes, using once, few, many, or a class for an expanded clone.

V: TRBV7-9; size: many; J: TRBJ1-2; D: NA; CDR3: CASSLGGYGYTF; DNA: TGTGCCAGCAGTTTAGGGGGCTATGGCTACACCTTC
V: TRBV7-9; size: medium-sized; J: TRBJ1-5; D: NA; CDR3: CASSSYEGGYSNQPQHF; DNA: TGTGCCAGCAGCAGTTACGAAGGGGGATATAGCAATCAGCCCCAGCATTTT
V: TRBV7-9; size: few; J: TRBJ2-7; D: TRBD1; CDR3: CASLIQGVGEQYF; DNA: TGTGCCAGCTTAATACAGGGGGTAGGCGAGCAGTACTTC
V: TRBV7-9; size: few; J: TRBJ2-3; D: TRBD2; CDR3: CASSLARSGGTDTQYF; DNA: TGTGCCAGCAGCTTAGCGCGGAGCGGGGGGACAGATACGCAGTATTTT
V: TRBV9; size: many; J: TRBJ2-6; D: NA; CDR3: CASSDAGTPSGANVLTF; DNA: TGTGCCAGCAGCGATGCCGGGACACCCTCTGGGGCCAACGTCCTGACTTTC
V: TRBV7-9; size: NA; J: TRBJ1-1; D: NA; CDR3: CATDRQNTEAFF; DNA: TGTGCCACCGACCGACAGAACACTGAAGCTTTCTTT
V: TRBV7-9; size: hyperexpanded; J: TRBJ2-1; D: NA; CDR3: CASSPRAGKGEQFF; DNA: TGTGCCAGCAGCCCAAGGGCAGGGAAGGGTGAGCAGTTCTTC
V: TRBV27; size: NA; J: TRBJ1-6; D: TRBD1; CDR3: CASSWGQGNSPLHF; DNA: TGTGCCAGCAGTTGGGGACAGGGAAATTCACCCCTCCACTTT
V: TRBV7-9; size: few; J: TRBJ2-1; D: NA; CDR3: CASSLPQGDEQFF; DNA: TGTGCCAGCAGCCTACCGCAGGGTGATGAGCAGTTCTTC
V: TRBV27; size: NA; J: TRBJ1-5; D: TRBD1; CDR3: CASSLEGASDQPQHF; DNA: TGTGCCAGCAGTTTAGAGGGGGCATCGGATCAGCCCCAGCATTTT
V: TRBV6-5; size: NA; J: TRBJ1-5; D: NA; CDR3: CASRPQTIGSNQPQHF; DNA: TGTGCCAGCAGGCCCCAGACGATCGGTAGCAATCAGCCCCAGCATTTT
V: TRBV24-1; size: NA; J: TRBJ2-2; D: NA; CDR3: CATSDLENTGELFF; DNA: TGTGCCACCAGTGATCTGGAGAACACCGGGGAGCTGTTTTTT
V: TRBV7-9; size: NA; J: TRBJ2-3; D: TRBD1; CDR3: CASSSERPKDRDTDTQYF; DNA: TGTGCCAGCAGCTCAGAACGCCCCAAGGACAGGGACACAGATACGCAGTATTTT
V: TRBV4-1; size: few; J: TRBJ1-2; D: NA; CDR3: CATYSGAYGYTF; DNA: TGCGCCACCTACTCCGGAGCCTATGGCTACACCTTC
V: TRBV5-1; size: few; J: TRBJ2-1; D: TRBD2; CDR3: CASSVGLAGGYEQFF; DNA: TGCGCCAGCAGCGTGGGACTAGCGGGGGGGTATGAGCAGTTCTTC
V: TRBV28; size: few; J: TRBJ2-7; D: NA; CDR3: CASSRRADQYEQYF; DNA: TGTGCCAGCAGTCGCAGGGCAGATCAGTACGAGCAGTACTTC
V: TRBV7-9; size: NA; J: TRBJ1-4; D: NA; CDR3: CASSLLVGPGKGEKLFF; DNA: TGTGCCAGCAGCTTGCTGGTGGGGCCCGGGAAGGGTGAAAAACTGTTTTTT
V: TRBV6-2/TRBV6-3; size: few; J: TRBJ2-7; D: TRBD1; CDR3: CATGQGAYEQYF; DNA: TGTGCCACTGGACAGGGGGCCTACGAGCAGTACTTC
V: TRBV29-1; size: few; J: TRBJ1-5; D: TRBD1; CDR3: CSVVSGTDIDQPQHF; DNA: TGCAGCGTTGTTTCCGGGACAGATATAGATCAGCCCCAGCATTTT
V: TRBV9; size: few; J: TRBJ2-4; D: NA; CDR3: CASSVDVGGSKNIQYF; DNA: TGTGCCAGCAGCGTAGATGTCGGGGGAAGCAAAAACATTCAGTACTTC
V: TRBV9; size: NA; J: TRBJ1-2; D: TRBD1; CDR3: CASRGTGGYGYTF; DNA: TGTGCCAGCAGAGGGACAGGGGGCTATGGCTACACCTTC
V: TRBV27; size: few; J: TRBJ1-4; D: TRBD1; CDR3: CASSFPGGKLFF; DNA: TGTGCCAGCAGTTTCCCAGGGGGAAAACTGTTTTTT
V: TRBV4-1; size: NA; J: TRBJ2-1; D: NA; CDR3: CASSPQGREQFF; DNA: TGCGCCAGCAGCCCACAGGGTCGCGAGCAGTTCTTC
V: TRBV7-9; size: NA; J: TRBJ2-2; D: NA; CDR3: CASRPRTQVNTGELFF; DNA: TGTGCCAGCAGACCCAGAACTCAGGTGAACACCGGGGAGCTGTTTTTT
V: TRBV10-3; size: many; J: TRBJ2-5; D: NA; CDR3: CASGWVEKETQYF; DNA: TGTGCCTCCGGGTGGGTGGAAAAGGAGACCCAGTACTTC
V: TRBV4-1; size: few; J: TRBJ2-6; D: NA; CDR3: CASNTGTTIFSGANVLTF; DNA: TGCGCCAGCAACACCGGGACAACAATCTTCTCTGGGGCCAACGTCCTGACTTTC
V: TRBV11-2; size: few; J: TRBJ2-3; D: NA; CDR3: CASSFSAGTTDTQYF; DNA: TGTGCCAGCAGCTTTTCAGCGGGCACCACAGATACGCAGTATTTT
V: TRBV29-1; size: NA; J: TRBJ2-3; D: NA; CDR3: CSVVGDTQYF; DNA: TGCAGCGTTGTGGGGGATACGCAGTATTTT
V: TRBV5-6; size: few; J: TRBJ2-5; D: TRBD2; CDR3: CASSLGGGGAEETQYF; DNA: TGTGCCAGCAGCTTGGGTGGCGGGGGGGCCGAAGAGACCCAGTACTTC
V: TRBV12-3/TRBV12-4; size: few; J: TRBJ2-2; D: TRBD2; CDR3: CASSSTSGGSSNTGELFF; DNA: TGTGCCAGCAGTTCTACTAGCGGGGGTAGCTCGAACACCGGGGAGCTGTTTTTT
V: TRBV4-2; size: many; J: TRBJ2-7; D: NA; CDR3: CASSPNSLSSYEQYF; DNA: TGTGCCAGCAGCCCAAACAGTCTGAGCTCCTACGAGCAGTACTTC
V: TRBV7-8; size: few; J: TRBJ2-1; D: NA; CDR3: CASSSRTAHNEQFF; DNA: TGTGCCAGCAGCTCTCGGACAGCACACAATGAGCAGTTCTTC
V: TRBV7-6; size: NA; J: TRBJ2-7; D: TRBD1; CDR3: CASSLGTGYEQYF; DNA: TGTGCCAGCAGCTTAGGGACAGGCTACGAGCAGTACTTC
V: TRBV7-8; size: NA; J: TRBJ1-2; D: NA; CDR3: CASTNPGRTYGYTF; DNA: TGTGCCAGCACCAATCCGGGGAGAACGTATGGCTACACCTTC
V: TRBV6-1; size: NA; J: TRBJ2-3; D: NA; CDR3: CASRGGYTSTDTQYF; DNA: TGTGCCAGCAGAGGGGGTTATACTAGCACAGATACGCAGTATTTT
V: TRBV29-1; size: many; J: TRBJ2-1; D: NA; CDR3: CSVRRGNNEQFF; DNA: TGCAGCGTTCGAAGGGGGAACAATGAGCAGTTCTTC
V: TRBV30; size: NA; J: TRBJ2-7; D: TRBD1; CDR3: CAWSDRSSYEQYF; DNA: TGTGCCTGGTCGGACAGGAGCTCCTACGAGCAGTACTTC